Listed below are T cell receptor beta chains from one sample, sequenced in a study of blood T cell repertoires in COVID-19. Profiled with immunoSEQ multiplex PCR; TCRdb holds only in-frame clones, not every one. The table has about 22,000 clones, about nine tenths seen once. Sequencing input: peripheral blood. The receptors were gathered from a woman aged 65 to 85 with active COVID-19. Both conserved end residues are part of each CDR3. Clone size is given for some rows only: seen once, a few or many times, or a class if the clone is expanded.

CDR3: CASSLLAGNTEAFF
V: TRBV28
length: 14
size: once
J: TRBJ1-1

CDR3: CASSQFLGAGTGAYNEQFF
V: TRBV3-1/TRBV3-2
length: 19
size: NA
J: TRBJ2-1

CDR3: CASSVRTGRVEKLFF
V: TRBV5-1
length: 15
size: NA
J: TRBJ1-4

CDR3: CASSYATGGRNIQYF
V: TRBV6-2/TRBV6-3
length: 15
size: NA
J: TRBJ2-4

CDR3: CASSLDTDYGYTF
V: TRBV5-6
length: 13
size: NA
J: TRBJ1-2

CDR3: CASSPFGHMNSPLHF
V: TRBV6-2/TRBV6-3
length: 15
size: NA
J: TRBJ1-6

CDR3: CAWSGQINQPQHF
V: TRBV30
length: 13
size: NA
J: TRBJ1-5

CDR3: CSASRQGSIGAFF
V: TRBV20-1
length: 13
size: NA
J: TRBJ1-1

CDR3: CASSQGLAGGETQYF
V: TRBV4-3
length: 15
size: few
J: TRBJ2-5

CDR3: CATSTPSGGTDTQYF
V: TRBV15
length: 15
size: NA
J: TRBJ2-3

CDR3: CASSAMDRASGEKLFF
V: TRBV6-4
length: 16
size: NA
J: TRBJ1-4

CDR3: CASSQENWASYEQYF
V: TRBV4-3
length: 15
size: NA
J: TRBJ2-7

CDR3: CASGLGTGGWNIQYF
V: TRBV23-1
length: 15
size: NA
J: TRBJ2-4

CDR3: CASSLAGGEEKLFF
V: TRBV5-1
length: 14
size: NA
J: TRBJ1-4

CDR3: CASSRRTSQETQYF
V: TRBV3-1/TRBV3-2
length: 14
size: once
J: TRBJ2-5

CDR3: CASSFGRGREKLFF
V: TRBV5-6
length: 14
size: NA
J: TRBJ1-4

CDR3: CASSPRTGRAKNIQYF
V: TRBV7-9
length: 16
size: NA
J: TRBJ2-4

CDR3: CASSRDRGYEQYF
V: TRBV7-2
length: 13
size: NA
J: TRBJ2-7

CDR3: CASSQDLLAGLQETQYF
V: TRBV4-2
length: 17
size: NA
J: TRBJ2-5

CDR3: CASSLKGRGYGYTF
V: TRBV27
length: 14
size: NA
J: TRBJ1-2

CDR3: CASSFLAGASTGELFF
V: TRBV11-2
length: 16
size: NA
J: TRBJ2-2

CDR3: CAIGVAGGQGTDTQYF
V: TRBV10-3
length: 16
size: NA
J: TRBJ2-3

CDR3: CASSLAGPGNTIYF
V: TRBV5-1
length: 14
size: NA
J: TRBJ1-3

CDR3: CASSFTGFGNTIYF
V: TRBV6-2/TRBV6-3
length: 14
size: NA
J: TRBJ1-3